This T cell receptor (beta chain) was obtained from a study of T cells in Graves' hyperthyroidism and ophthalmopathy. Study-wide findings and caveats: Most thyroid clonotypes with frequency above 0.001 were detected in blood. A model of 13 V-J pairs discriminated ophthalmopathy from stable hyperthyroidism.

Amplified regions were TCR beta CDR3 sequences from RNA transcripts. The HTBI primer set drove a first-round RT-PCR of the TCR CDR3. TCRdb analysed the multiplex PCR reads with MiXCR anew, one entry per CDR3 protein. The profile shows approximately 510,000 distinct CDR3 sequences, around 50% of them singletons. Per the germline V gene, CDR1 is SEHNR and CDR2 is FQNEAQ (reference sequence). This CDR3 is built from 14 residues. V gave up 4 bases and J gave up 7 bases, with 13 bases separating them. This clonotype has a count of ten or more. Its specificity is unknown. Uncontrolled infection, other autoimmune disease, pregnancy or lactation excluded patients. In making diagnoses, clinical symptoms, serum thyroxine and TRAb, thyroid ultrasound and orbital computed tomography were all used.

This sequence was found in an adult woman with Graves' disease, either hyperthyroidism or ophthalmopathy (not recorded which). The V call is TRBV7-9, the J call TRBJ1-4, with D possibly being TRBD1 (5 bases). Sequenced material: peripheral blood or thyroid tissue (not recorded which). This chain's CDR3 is CASSSTVRVEKLFF. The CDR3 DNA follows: TGTGCCAGCAGCTCGACAGTAAGGGTTGAAAAACTGTTTTTT.